What follows are 21 T cell receptor beta chains derived from one specimen sequenced in a study of CD8+CD57+ T cells in acquired aplastic anemia. The template for TCR beta VDJ and CDR3 sequence profiling was genomic DNA. TCRdb passed the reads through MiXCR, listing each CDR3 protein once. The repertoire holds tens of thousands of distinct CDR3 sequences, with approximately 45% as singletons. The sequenced material came from sorted CD4+, CD8+, or CD8+CD57+ T cells (not recorded which) from PBMCs. These receptors were collected from a human donor in good health, serving as a control.

The chain recombines TRBV10-3 with TRBJ1-2; 11 positions match TRBD1. J lost 7 bases, V lost 6 bases, and 13 bases had no gene match. Germline V CDR1 and CDR2: ENHRY, SYGVKD. The CDR3 length is 16 residues. CDR3 DNA: TGTGCCATCAGAACGGACAGGGGGCGCTTAATAGGTGGCTACACCTTC. As protein: CAIRTDRGRLIGGYTF.

The chain links TRBV7-9 to TRBJ2-2; a possible D gene is TRBD2 (6 bases). Germline lookup yields CDR1 SEHNR and CDR2 FQNEAQ (reference sequence). V was cut by 4 bases and J by 3 bases, with 12 bases left in between. The CDR3 contains 15 residues. In nucleotides, the CDR3 is TGTGCCAGCAGCTCCGGACCGGGGGACACCGGGGAGCTGTTTTTT. The encoded protein is CASSSGPGDTGELFF.

Many counts were recorded for this clonotype. The chain employs TRBV10-3 and TRBJ2-5, with unresolved D. The CDR3 has 14 amino acids. Germline V gives CDR1 ENHRY, CDR2 SYGVKD. The V end was cut by 3 bases, the J end by 7 bases, with 15 bases between. CDR3 nucleotide sequence: TGTGCCATCAGTGACGACCTAAACCCAGGGACCCAGTACTTC. Translated: CAISDDLNPGTQYF.

This clonotype came up many times. V and J are TRBV7-9 and TRBJ2-1, with a tentative D call TRBD2 (5 bases). The V end was cut by 5 bases, the J end by 6 bases, with 11 bases between. The germline gives CDR1 SEHNR, CDR2 FQNEAQ (reference sequence). This CDR3 comprises 13 residues. CDR3 sequence reads: CASSPGLVNEQFF. As DNA, the CDR3 is TGTGCCAGCAGCCCAGGACTTGTCAATGAGCAGTTCTTC.

J is TRBJ1-1 and V is TRBV30; unclear D gene. With 3 bases removed from V and 7 bases from J, the gap between germline ends came to 15 bases. Germline V gene data show CDR1 as GTSNPN and CDR2 as SVGIG (reference sequence). CDR3 length: 13 amino acids. The CDR3 loop reads CAWSKAYYIEAFF. The CDR3 DNA reads TGTGCCTGGAGCAAGGCCTACTATATTGAAGCTTTCTTT. Combining the CDR3 with reference TRBV30 and TRBJ1-1 gives the whole variable domain SQTIHQWPATLVQPVGSPLSLECTVEGTSNPNLYWYRQAAGRGLQLLFYSVGIGQISSEVPQNLSASRPQDRQFILSSKKLLLSDSGFYLCAWSKAYYIEAFFGQGTRLTVV.

The rearrangement links TRBV4-1 to TRBJ1-6; D gene uncertain. The CDR3 is made up of 17 amino acids. Germline lookup yields CDR1 MGHRA and CDR2 YSYEKL. V was clipped by 0 bases and J by 7 bases, with 16 bases between them. CDR3 loop: CASSQESPAPGNSPLHF. CDR3 coding DNA: TGCGCCAGCAGCCAAGAATCCCCAGCCCCTGGGAATTCACCCCTCCACTTT.

The rearrangement uses TRBV11-1 and TRBJ2-3; D is unclear. From germline, CDR1 is SGHAT and CDR2 FQDESV (reference sequence). V was trimmed by 3 bases and J by 0 bases, leaving 10 bases between them. The CDR3 sequence is 15 residues long. CDR3 nucleotide sequence: TGTGCCAGCAGCTTGAGTCCGACTAGCACAGATACGCAGTATTTT. Amino acid sequence: CASSLSPTSTDTQYF.

The chain carries TRBV10-3 and TRBJ2-7, with TRBD2 matching over 9 bases. The germline CDR1 and CDR2 sequences are ENHRY and SYGVKD. CDR3 length equals 14 residues. V trimming: 3 bases; J trimming: 4 bases; junction bases outside the gene matches: 4. DNA of the CDR3: TGTGCCATCAGTGATAGCGGGAGAGAATACGAGCAGTACGTC. This codes for CAISDSGREYEQYV.

This clonotype was counted only a few times. CDR3 in DNA: TGTGCCAGCAGTTTCGCAGGACCGAACACTGAAGCTTTCTTT. It translates to CASSFAGPNTEAFF. The rearrangement uses TRBV12-3 or TRBV12-4 and TRBJ1-1, with D unresolved. The CDR3 covers 14 residues. Trimming cost V 3 bases and J 1 base, with 9 bases left between them.

The rearrangement joins TRBV29-1 to TRBJ2-7; D is unclear. Trimming stripped 6 bases from V and 2 bases from J, with 14 bases between. Per the germline V gene, CDR1 is SQVTM and CDR2 is ANQGSEA. This CDR3 contains 13 residues. The CDR3 DNA reads TGCAGCGTCGGCGACGGAGCCCCCTACGAGCAGTACTTC. It is translated as CSVGDGAPYEQYF.

In this sample, this clonotype turned up many times. CDR3 protein: CASSQEQTSGGNTYEQYF. The CDR3 nucleotides read TGTGCCAGCAGCCAAGAACAGACTAGCGGGGGGAACACCTACGAGCAGTACTTC. The chain links TRBV4-2 to TRBJ2-7; 13 bases match TRBD2. Trimming removed 0 bases from V and 2 bases from J; junction bases left unmatched: 7. The CDR3 runs to 18 residues. Germline V CDR1 and CDR2: LGHNA, YNFKEQ.

V gene TRBV12-5 combines with J gene TRBJ2-1; D is unclear. Per germline, CDR1 LGHNT and CDR2 FRNRAP. V was cut by 2 bases and J by 6 bases, with 8 bases left in between. The CDR3 totals 13 residues. CDR3 protein: CASGLMDLNEQFF. CDR3 DNA: TGTGCTAGTGGTTTGATGGATCTCAATGAGCAGTTCTTC.

The rearrangement links TRBV20-1 to TRBJ1-6; a weak D match, TRBD1 (6 bases). The V and J ends lost 4 bases and 12 bases respectively, with 19 bases between them. Germline CDR1 DFQATT, CDR2 SNEGSKA (reference sequence). The CDR3 sequence is 14 residues long. The chain's CDR3 is CSAKQGPKVGPLHF. The CDR3 bases are TGCAGTGCTAAACAGGGCCCGAAGGTAGGACCCCTCCACTTT.

This clonotype has at least ten counts. The rearrangement links TRBV6-1 to TRBJ2-7; D may be TRBD2 (5 bases). The CDR3 loop spans 14 amino acids. V lost 1 base to trimming and J lost 4 bases, with 11 bases between them. The germline V gene has CDR1 MNHNS and CDR2 SASEGT. The CDR3 nucleotides read TGTGCCAGCAGTGAAGACGAGGGTGGGTACGAGCAGTACTTC. It specifies CASSEDEGGYEQYF.

This clonotype was seen many times. The J gene is TRBJ2-2, the V gene TRBV19; 10 bases agree with TRBD1. Per the germline V gene, CDR1 is LNHDA and CDR2 is SQIVND (reference sequence). V trimming: 7 bases; J trimming: 6 bases; junction bases outside the gene matches: 8. This CDR3 is 15 amino acids long. The CDR3 is CASKMDRGASGELFF. CDR3 nucleotides: TGTGCCAGTAAGATGGACAGGGGGGCGTCCGGGGAGCTGTTTTTT. Together with reference TRBV19 and TRBJ2-2, the CDR3 gives the full variable domain: DGGITQSPKYLFRKEGQNVTLSCEQNLNHDAMYWYRQDPGQGLRLIYYSQIVNDFQKGDIAEGYSVSREKKESFPLTVTSAQKNPTAFYLCASKMDRGASGELFFGEGSRLTVL.

The chain carries TRBV19 and TRBJ1-5, with 8 bases aligning to TRBD1. V was pared by 5 bases and J by 6 bases, with 9 bases of the junction left unmatched. CDR1 and CDR2 (germline): LNHDA, SQIVND (reference sequence). The CDR3 loop spans 15 amino acids. CDR3 DNA sequence: TGTGCCAGTAGTCCCTCGGACAGGGAAGGTCAGCCCCAGCATTTT. It yields the protein CASSPSDREGQPQHF.

This clonotype occurred a few times. This chain uses TRBV27 with TRBJ1-2, with TRBD1 identical over 7 bases. V lost 6 bases to trimming and J lost 0 bases; unmatched junction nucleotides: 10. CDR1 is MNHEY, CDR2 SMNVEV, per germline (reference sequence). The CDR3 totals 16 residues. The CDR3 sequence is CASSPWGDSPNYGYTF. The CDR3 region has the DNA TGTGCCAGCAGCCCCTGGGGGGACAGCCCTAACTATGGCTACACCTTC.

This clonotype turned up a few times. V is TRBV11-3 and J is TRBJ2-7, with D maybe TRBD2 (5 bases). The V gene's germline CDR1 is SGHNT and CDR2 YENEEA. This CDR3 is 14 amino acids long. With 5 bases removed from V and 6 bases from J, the gap between germline ends came to 17 bases. The CDR3 here is CASSEWGDSTEQYF. The CDR3 DNA is TGTGCCAGCAGCGAGTGGGGAGATTCAACCGAGCAGTACTTC.

This clonotype has more than one count but fewer than ten. The chain recombines TRBV5-1 with TRBJ2-7, with 8 bases matching TRBD1. Germline V gives CDR1 SGHRS, CDR2 YFSETQ. The CDR3 runs to 14 residues. V gave up 3 bases and J gave up 3 bases; unmatched junction bases: 5. Written as DNA, the CDR3 is TGCGCCAGCAGCTCTGGACAGGGAAACTACGAGCAGTACTTC. Translated: CASSSGQGNYEQYF.

The J gene is TRBJ2-5, the V gene TRBV2; a possible D gene is TRBD2 (5 bases). This CDR3 contains 14 residues. V was shortened by 3 bases and J by 6 bases, with 14 bases between the two germline ends. Germline V gene sequence: CDR1 SNHLY, CDR2 FYNNEI. The CDR3, as DNA: TGTGCCAGCAGTGATGGAGGTTCCGGGAAGACCCAGTACTTC. Amino acids: CASSDGGSGKTQYF.

This clonotype turned up a few times. A much larger clone differs by one base, so this may be a read error. The conserved phenylalanine or tryptophan is not found at the CDR3 terminus, so this likely reflects a read error. The rearrangement links TRBV12-3 or TRBV12-4 to TRBJ2-1; the match to TRBD2 covers 11 bases. J lost 2 bases, V lost 6 bases, and 6 bases had no gene match. The CDR3 totals 16 residues. The chain's CDR3 is CASSPPTSGTYNEQFL. DNA of the CDR3: TGTGCCAGCAGCCCTCCGACTAGCGGGACCTACAATGAGCAGTTCCTC.